This record covers a single TCR beta chain. V lost 4 bases and J lost 0, with 8 bases in between. CDR3 length: 13 amino acids. The germline gives CDR1 SGHRS, CDR2 YFSETQ. The sample originates from a study of control samples from healthy donors and cancer patients. Only in-frame clones appear in the TCRdb table, and some are missing; sequencing was by immunoSEQ multiplex PCR. This sample carries over 75,000 clones, 75% to 95% of them seen once, and the ten largest clones take less than 20%. Sequencing input: blood. The chain is built from TRBV5-1 and TRBJ2-7, with D hard to call. This TCR was sampled from a young man in good health. Written as DNA, the CDR3 is TGCGCCAGCAGCCTCTCGAGCTCCTACGAGCAGTACTTC. Translating it yields CASSLSSSYEQYF.